The next 26 T cell receptor beta chains were all read from a single sample in a study of blood T cell repertoires in COVID-19. The table came from immunoSEQ multiplex PCR; TCRdb's copy has only in-frame clones and leaves some out. This sample has about 220,000 clones, with 80% to 85% found just once. Material for sequencing was peripheral blood. All receptors derive from a woman between 55 and 75 years old with acute or convalescent COVID-19.

The count of this clone is one. V and J are TRBV19 and TRBJ1-2; 7 positions agree with TRBD1. This CDR3 comprises 11 residues. J gave up 8 bases and V 5 bases, and 2 bases lay outside the gene matches. Germline CDR1 LNHDA, CDR2 SQIVND (reference sequence). CDR3 in amino acids: CASSLGQGYTF. The CDR3, as DNA: TGTGCCAGTAGTCTGGGACAGGGCTACACCTTC.

The J gene is TRBJ1-4, the V gene TRBV28; 7 bases map to TRBD1. J was trimmed by 8 bases and V by 2 bases; bases with no gene match: 5. Germline V lookup: CDR1 MDHEN, CDR2 SYDVKM. The length of the CDR3 is 14 residues. CDR3: CASSLGGGREKLFF. CDR3 DNA sequence: TGTGCCAGCAGTTTAGGAGGGGGCCGGGAAAAACTGTTTTTT.

The rearrangement joins TRBV6-7 to TRBJ1-5; 11 bases are a match to TRBD1. TRBV6-7 is identified as an open reading frame with a role that is uncertain. This CDR3 is 19 amino acids long. V was clipped by 2 bases and J by 5 bases; unmatched bases: 14. The CDR3 protein is CASSYATDRGRFVDQPQHF. The CDR3 nucleotides read TGTGCCAGCAGTTACGCCACGGACAGGGGGCGTTTCGTCGATCAGCCCCAGCATTTT.

V is TRBV5-6 and J is TRBJ2-5; 9 nucleotides agree with TRBD2. V gave up 2 bases and J gave up 4 bases; unmatched junction bases: 0. The CDR3 sequence is 13 residues long. CDR1 and CDR2 from the germline V gene are SGHDT and YYEEEE. The CDR3 is CASSLAGGETQYF. For the CDR3, the DNA is TGTGCCAGCAGCTTAGCGGGGGGAGAGACCCAGTACTTC.

The chain's CDR3 is CASSQSPWASAEKLFF. CDR3 DNA sequence: TGCGCCAGCAGCCAGTCACCTTGGGCATCCGCCGAAAAACTGTTTTTT. The gene calls are TRBV4-1 and TRBJ1-4; D gene unclear. The V and J ends lost 3 bases and 8 bases respectively, with 19 bases between them. The CDR3 spans 16 residues. Germline CDR1 and CDR2: MGHRA and YSYEKL.

The gene calls are TRBV6-5 and TRBJ2-7, with a weak D call TRBD2 (6 bases). Germline V gene lookup returns CDR1 MNHEY and CDR2 SVGAGI. The CDR3 length is 13 residues. The V end lost 4 bases, the J end lost 6 bases, and 13 bases lay between the germline ends. In DNA, the CDR3 is TGTGCCAGCAGTTTGGGGGGACGATCCGAGCAGTACTTC. It yields the protein CASSLGGRSEQYF.

The rearrangement joins TRBV5-4 to TRBJ1-2; TRBD1 matches 9 bases. CDR3 length equals 14 residues. Per germline, CDR1 SGHNT and CDR2 YYREEE (reference sequence). V lost 4 bases and J lost 3; bases outside the gene matches: 4. CDR3 in amino acids: CASSLDRGDYGYTF. Written as DNA, the CDR3 is TGTGCCAGCAGCCTTGACAGGGGGGACTATGGCTACACCTTC. Filled out from reference TRBV5-4 and TRBJ1-2, the complete variable domain reads ETGVTQSPTHLIKTRGQQVTLRCSSQSGHNTVSWYQQALGQGPQFIFQYYREEENGRGNFPPRFSGLQFPNYSSELNVNALELDDSALYLCASSLDRGDYGYTFGSGTRLTVV.

The chain links TRBV5-8 to TRBJ1-2; 7 nucleotides line up with TRBD1. From germline, CDR1 is SGHTS and CDR2 YDEGEE. The CDR3 runs 17 residues. J was trimmed by 8 bases and V by 0 bases; bases with no gene match: 16. CDR3 bases: TGTGCCAGCAGCTTGGAGACAGGGAACCTACTAGTGGGGGGCTACACCTTC. It codes for CASSLETGNLLVGGYTF.

This chain links TRBV5-1 with TRBJ1-2, with D uncertain. V lost 0 bases and J 3 bases, leaving 9 bases between the germline ends. This CDR3 region has 14 residues. Germline V lookup: CDR1 SGHRS, CDR2 YFSETQ. The CDR3 bases are TGCGCCAGCAGCTTGGGGTCAGCGGACTATGGCTACACCTTC. It is translated as CASSLGSADYGYTF.

The chain uses TRBV12-3 or TRBV12-4 and TRBJ2-3; TRBD2 matches at 9 bases. The CDR3 has 13 residues. The V and J ends lost 6 bases and 3 bases, in that order; junction bases with no gene match: 1. This CDR3 is CASRLAGTDTQYF. The CDR3 DNA sequence: TGTGCCAGCAGGCTAGCGGGGACAGATACGCAGTATTTT.

This clone appeared a single time. The rearrangement links TRBV5-4 to TRBJ2-1; 13 nucleotides match TRBD2. Germline V lookup: CDR1 SGHNT, CDR2 YYREEE (reference sequence). The CDR3 length is 17 residues. The trim removed 3 bases at V and 0 bases at J, leaving 3 bases unmatched. The CDR3 loop is CASSWTSGGRSYNEQFF. The DNA of the CDR3 is TGTGCCAGCAGCTGGACTAGCGGGGGCCGCTCCTACAATGAGCAGTTCTTC.

The V and J genes are TRBV12-2 and TRBJ2-3; the D segment call TRBD2 is taken from the table without a DNA check. TRBV12-2 is reported as a pseudogene. The CDR3 has 12 residues. The CDR3 region is CASLRTGDTQYF. CDR3 DNA sequence: TGTGCAAGTCTCCGAACCGGGGATACGCAGTATTTT.

The chain joins TRBV2 to TRBJ2-7; perhaps TRBD1 as D (5 bases). Germline values: CDR1 SNHLY, CDR2 FYNNEI. This CDR3 is built from 15 residues. Trimming took off 2 bases at V and 0 bases at J, with 11 bases between the two ends. Written as DNA, the CDR3 is TGTGCCAGCAGTGAATCCCGACAGAGCTCCTACGAGCAGTACTTC. Protein: CASSESRQSSYEQYF.

The V call is TRBV9, the J call TRBJ1-2; D not resolved. V was shortened by 3 bases and J by 8 bases, with 8 bases between the two germline ends. Germline CDR1 SGDLS, CDR2 YYNGEE. The CDR3 consists of 11 residues. The CDR3 sequence: CASSAVRGYTF. In DNA form, the CDR3 reads TGTGCCAGCAGCGCCGTGAGAGGCTACACCTTC.

This clone was counted once. The genes are TRBV4-1 and TRBJ1-4; D remains ambiguous. This CDR3 is 14 amino acids long. CDR1 is MGHRA, CDR2 YSYEKL, per germline. V lost 1 base and J lost 8, with 11 bases in between. The CDR3 nucleotides are TGCGCCAGCAGCCAAGTCTCCTCGGGAGAAAAACTGTTTTTT. Residues: CASSQVSSGEKLFF.

Only a few counts were recorded for this clone. This rearrangement joins TRBV30 to TRBJ1-5; D is ambiguous. Germline assignment: CDR1 GTSNPN and CDR2 SVGIG (reference sequence). With 2 bases removed from V and 2 bases from J, the gap between germline ends came to 7 bases. CDR3 length: 13 amino acids. The CDR3 DNA reads as TGTGCCTGGAGTCCCGGGGGCAATCAGCCCCAGCATTTT. Amino acid sequence: CAWSPGGNQPQHF.

This clone is a singleton in its sample. The chain employs TRBV5-6 and TRBJ1-2; 8 bases are a match to TRBD1. CDR3 size: 16 residues. Trimming took 2 bases from V and 7 from J; bases not matched to a gene: 13. Germline assignment: CDR1 SGHDT and CDR2 YYEEEE. CDR3: CASSFPGAGGHFGYTF. Here the CDR3 DNA reads TGTGCCAGCAGCTTTCCCGGGGCAGGGGGCCACTTTGGCTACACCTTC.

This clone was found once. The chain links TRBV3-1 (or the pseudogene TRBV3-2) to TRBJ2-5, with D tentatively TRBD1 (5 bases). This CDR3 spans 14 amino acids. Per the germline V gene, CDR1 is LGHDT and CDR2 is YNNKEL (reference sequence). The V end was cut by 3 bases, the J end by 1 base, with 9 bases between. CDR3 region: CASSQGLAQETQYF. CDR3 sequence (DNA): TGTGCCAGCAGCCAGGGGCTCGCCCAAGAGACCCAGTACTTC.

J is TRBJ1-1 and V is TRBV28; D possibly corresponds to TRBD1 (6 bases). V lost 4 bases, J lost 2 bases, and 14 bases lay in between. The CDR3 runs 15 residues. CDR1 MDHEN and CDR2 SYDVKM come from the germline V gene. This CDR3 reads CASSSPGHTNTEAFF. CDR3 coding DNA: TGTGCCAGCAGTTCCCCGGGACACACAAACACTGAAGCTTTCTTT.

The chain has TRBV11-3 and TRBJ1-1; a weak D match, TRBD1 (5 bases). V was pared by 5 bases and J by 4 bases, with 8 bases between. The CDR3 is 12 amino acids. Per the germline V gene, CDR1 is SGHNT and CDR2 is YENEEA. CDR3 loop: CASSGGGTEAFF. The CDR3 nucleotides read TGTGCCAGCAGCGGGGGAGGCACTGAAGCTTTCTTT. Full variable domain (remainder filled in from reference TRBV11-3 and TRBJ1-1): EAGVVQSPRYKIIEKKQPVAFWCNPISGHNTLYWYLQNLGQGPELLIRYENEEAVDDSQLPKDRFSAERLKGVDSTLKIQPAELGDSAVYLCASSGGGTEAFFGQGTRLTVV.

This chain links TRBV28 with TRBJ2-3; a weak D match, TRBD2 (5 bases). The CDR3 has 15 amino acids. Trimming removed 4 bases from V and 6 bases from J, with 17 bases in between. CDR1 and CDR2 from the germline V gene are MDHEN and SYDVKM. The CDR3 reads CASSSSASSPDTQYF. The DNA of the CDR3 is TGTGCCAGCAGTTCCAGTGCTTCTAGCCCCGATACGCAGTATTTT.

This clone was counted only a few times. This chain joins TRBV28 and TRBJ1-2, with 7 nucleotides matching TRBD1. V trimming: 6 bases; J trimming: 1 base; junction bases outside the gene matches: 5. Germline V CDR1 and CDR2: MDHEN, SYDVKM. This CDR3 has 14 residues. The CDR3 protein is CASRRTGLNYGYTF. CDR3 nucleotide sequence: TGTGCCAGCAGACGGACAGGTCTTAACTATGGCTACACCTTC.

This clone has just one count. This chain connects TRBV9 to TRBJ1-3; the D gene is possibly TRBD1 (5 bases). Trimming removed 0 bases at V and 4 bases at J, with 11 bases between. The CDR3 spans 15 residues. Germline assignment: CDR1 SGDLS and CDR2 YYNGEE. CDR3 in DNA: TGTGCCAGCAGCGTAGATCATACAGGCGGAAACACCATATATTTT. Translated, it gives CASSVDHTGGNTIYF.

This rearrangement joins TRBV7-8 to TRBJ1-1; D uncertain. Trimming removed 1 base at V and 7 bases at J, with 10 bases between. CDR1 SGHVS and CDR2 FQNEAQ come from the germline V gene. The CDR3 spans 13 residues. The DNA for the CDR3 is TGTGCCAGCAGCTTAGGGGCGGGTATTGAAGCTTTCTTT. This encodes CASSLGAGIEAFF.

The chain employs TRBV6-5 and TRBJ2-1, with D unresolved. V gave up 0 bases and J gave up 6 bases, with 6 bases separating them. The CDR3 contains 13 residues. CDR1 is MNHEY and CDR2 is SVGAGI in the germline V gene. The CDR3 DNA reads TGTGCCAGCAGTTACTCTATCCCCAATGAGCAGTTCTTC. It encodes CASSYSIPNEQFF.

The genes are TRBV30 and TRBJ1-5, with TRBD1 matching over 9 bases. The V segment lost 8 bases and the J segment 4 bases; nucleotides outside the gene matches: 6. The CDR3 length is 13 residues. Looked up from germline, CDR1 is GTSNPN and CDR2 is SVGIG (reference sequence). CDR3 DNA: TGTGCCACCGGGACAGGGTGGAATCAGCCCCAGCATTTT. It yields the protein CATGTGWNQPQHF.